Listed here is a single T cell receptor beta chain. This specimen comes from a study of blood T cell repertoires in COVID-19. Turning to the study itself: Some COVID-19 samples were acute and others convalescent; all came from the United States, Italy and Spain.

TCRdb's copy holds only in-frame clones and misses some; the assay was immunoSEQ multiplex PCR. The sample consists of some 520,000 clones, 80% to 90% of them appearing once. This CDR3 has 13 residues. Trimming shortened V by 5 bases and J by 7 bases, and 9 bases separated the two germline ends. Per germline, CDR1 PRHDT and CDR2 FYEKMQ (reference sequence). The origin of this receptor is a man between 18 and 29 years old with COVID-19, enrolled during active disease. The source material was peripheral blood. This chain joins TRBV13 and TRBJ1-6; D is uncertain. The CDR3 protein is CASSEWRNSPLHF. The CDR3 DNA sequence: TGTGCCAGCAGCGAATGGAGGAATTCACCCCTCCACTTT.